A single sample gave rise to the 24 T cell receptor beta chains below, sequenced in a study of cytomegalovirus exposure and HLA in healthy donors. Vbeta (60) and Jbeta (13) primers were used in the PCR. The repertoire was sequenced with immunoSEQ multiplex PCR; TCRdb's copy has only in-frame clones and lacks some. Of about 130,000 clones in the sample, around 77% were seen once. Sequencing used PBMCs. These TCRs come from a woman aged 50 to 60 in good health and CMV-seronegative.

This rearrangement joins TRBV19 to TRBJ2-5; D might be TRBD1 (5 bases). The CDR3 has 13 amino acids. The V gene's germline CDR1 is LNHDA and CDR2 SQIVND (reference sequence). V was trimmed by 6 bases and J by 4 bases, leaving 12 bases between them. CDR3 DNA: TGTGCCAGTAGGGCCAGGGTGGGAGAGACCCAGTACTTC. This sequence encodes CASRARVGETQYF.

The V gene is TRBV2, the J gene TRBJ2-3; no firm D call. The CDR3 is 15 residues long. Trimming shortened V by 5 bases and J by 2 bases, and 14 bases separated the two germline ends. Germline CDR1 SNHLY, CDR2 FYNNEI. The chain's CDR3 is CASSSQLMITDTQYF. The CDR3 DNA reads TGTGCCAGCAGTTCACAACTAATGATCACAGATACGCAGTATTTT. Filled out from reference TRBV2 and TRBJ2-3, the complete variable domain reads EPEVTQTPSHQVTQMGQEVILRCVPISNHLYFYWYRQILGQKVEFLVSFYNNEISEKSEIFDDQFSVERPDGSNFTLKIRSTKLEDSAMYFCASSSQLMITDTQYFGPGTRLTVL.

This chain uses TRBV19 with TRBJ1-1, with 8 positions matching TRBD1. This CDR3 spans 15 amino acids. Germline CDR1 is LNHDA and CDR2 is SQIVND (reference sequence). V shed 7 bases, J shed 8 bases, and the junction held 15 bases outside the gene matches. CDR3 amino acids: CASIHGQGPPLEAFF. The CDR3 region has the DNA TGTGCCAGTATCCACGGACAGGGCCCTCCTCTCGAAGCTTTCTTT. The full variable domain, in which reference TRBV19 and TRBJ1-1 provide the parts outside the CDR3, is DGGITQSPKYLFRKEGQNVTLSCEQNLNHDAMYWYRQDPGQGLRLIYYSQIVNDFQKGDIAEGYSVSREKKESFPLTVTSAQKNPTAFYLCASIHGQGPPLEAFFGQGTRLTVV.

This chain connects TRBV28 to TRBJ1-2, with TRBD1 identical over 9 bases. Germline trimming cut 5 bases from V and 8 bases from J; bases unmatched to any gene: 9. The length of the CDR3 is 14 residues. From germline, CDR1 is MDHEN and CDR2 SYDVKM. In DNA form, the CDR3 reads TGTGCCAGCAGTCCCCCTGGGACAGGGCGAGGCTACACCTTC. Protein sequence: CASSPPGTGRGYTF.

V is TRBV1 and J is TRBJ2-1; the table's D call TRBD2 went unverified against the DNA. TRBV1 is given as a pseudogene. The length of the CDR3 is 19 residues. The CDR3, as DNA: TGCACCAGCAGCCGATCGGGACTGCGGACTAGCGGGAGGTTGGATGAGCAGTTCTTC. Protein product: CTSSRSGLRTSGRLDEQFF.

This sequence joins TRBV9 and TRBJ2-3; possible D gene TRBD2, 6 bases. The V end lost 4 bases, the J end lost 6 bases, and 15 bases lay between the germline ends. Germline CDR1 SGDLS, CDR2 YYNGEE. The CDR3 covers 14 residues. The CDR3 reads CASSTRLAVDTQYF. As DNA, the CDR3 is TGTGCCAGCAGCACCCGCTTAGCGGTGGATACGCAGTATTTT.

This clone was found once. The chain joins TRBV19 to TRBJ1-5; D not certain. CDR3 length equals 18 residues. Germline V gives CDR1 LNHDA, CDR2 SQIVND (reference sequence). The V gene lost 4 bases and the J gene lost 0 bases, with 19 bases spanning the gap. The CDR3 DNA sequence: TGTGCCAGTAGTACCCCGTTTGTGGAGCTTTATAGCAATCAGCCCCAGCATTTT. Protein product: CASSTPFVELYSNQPQHF.

Only a few counts were recorded for this clone. The rearrangement uses TRBV27 and TRBJ1-5; D possibly corresponds to TRBD1 (5 bases). The CDR3 spans 15 residues. The V gene lost 4 bases and the J gene lost 9 bases, with 19 bases spanning the gap. Germline-derived CDR1 and CDR2 are MNHEY and SMNVEV (reference sequence). The CDR3 DNA sequence: TGTGCCAGCAGTTCCGGTACTCAGGGCGGTAGGCCCCAGCATTTT. It encodes CASSSGTQGGRPQHF.

The chain is built from TRBV27 and TRBJ2-1; 9 bases line up with TRBD1. Germline V gene sequence: CDR1 MNHEY, CDR2 SMNVEV (reference sequence). The CDR3 covers 17 residues. Germline trimming cut 4 bases from V and 1 base from J; bases unmatched to any gene: 8. CDR3 amino acids: CASSSQLQGASYNEQFF. The DNA of the CDR3 is TGTGCCAGCAGTTCACAGTTACAGGGGGCTTCCTACAATGAGCAGTTCTTC.

The gene calls are TRBV7-2 and TRBJ1-5; D possibly corresponds to TRBD1 (5 bases). V was shortened by 4 bases and J by 4 bases, with 14 bases between the two germline ends. Germline V gene sequence: CDR1 SGHTA, CDR2 FQGNSA. The CDR3 covers 15 residues. The CDR3 spells CASSWVPGSNQPQHF. CDR3 coding DNA: TGTGCCAGCAGCTGGGTTCCAGGGTCGAATCAGCCCCAGCATTTT.

This sequence joins TRBV6-1 and TRBJ1-5, with D possibly TRBD1 on 5 matching bases. From germline, CDR1 is MNHNS and CDR2 SASEGT. The CDR3 runs to 14 residues. V shed 7 bases and J shed 3 bases, with 13 bases lying between them. The CDR3 reads CASTSGRVNQPQHF. The CDR3, as DNA: TGTGCCAGCACGTCGGGCAGGGTCAATCAGCCCCAGCATTTT.

This chain links TRBV27 with TRBJ2-7; D uncertain. CDR1 is MNHEY, CDR2 SMNVEV, per germline (reference sequence). The V gene lost 2 bases and the J gene lost 1 base, with 9 bases spanning the gap. This CDR3 comprises 14 residues. In DNA, the CDR3 is TGTGCCAGCAGTTTAACCCAGACATCCTACGAGCAGTACTTC. Protein: CASSLTQTSYEQYF.

V gene TRBV15 combines with J gene TRBJ2-6; D is undetermined. Looked up from germline, CDR1 is LNHNV and CDR2 is YYDKDF (reference sequence). V lost 0 bases and J 0 bases, leaving 6 bases between the germline ends. There are 16 residues in the CDR3. The CDR3 nucleotides read TGTGCCACCAGCAGAGAGCGCTACTCTGGGGCCAACGTCCTGACTTTC. Translating it yields CATSRERYSGANVLTF.

This chain links TRBV29-1 with TRBJ2-5; TRBD2 matches 11 bases. Germline CDR1 and CDR2: SQVTM and ANQGSEA. CDR3 length: 18 residues. With 5 bases clipped from V and 5 bases from J, the junction kept 19 bases outside the gene matches. For the CDR3, the DNA is TGCAGCGTTTCACCGAGTAGCGGGAGGGGGGTAACCTGGGAGACCCAGTACTTC. This translates into CSVSPSSGRGVTWETQYF.

This CDR3 is CASSGTGSGNTIYF. The CDR3 DNA follows: TGTGCCAGCAGTGGGACTGGCTCTGGAAACACCATATATTTT. The V call is TRBV6-1, the J call TRBJ1-3; no reliable D call. The V gene lost 4 bases and the J gene lost 0 bases, with 7 bases spanning the gap. The CDR3 length is 14 residues. CDR1 and CDR2 (germline): MNHNS, SASEGT.

The chain is built from TRBV2 and TRBJ1-4; unclear D gene. The V end lost 5 bases, the J end lost 7 bases, and 11 bases lay between the germline ends. This CDR3 is 13 amino acids long. The germline V gene has CDR1 SNHLY and CDR2 FYNNEI. CDR3 in DNA: TGTGCCAGCAGTCGGTATCTGAGTGAAAAACTGTTTTTT. It is translated as CASSRYLSEKLFF.

This chain joins TRBV18 and TRBJ2-2; D is uncertain. This CDR3 is built from 14 residues. Germline V gene lookup returns CDR1 KGHSH and CDR2 LQKENI. Trimming took off 3 bases at V and 5 bases at J, with 10 bases between the two ends. The CDR3 nucleotides are TGTGCCAGCTCACCGCCGGTTTGGACCGGGGAGCTGTTTTTT. It specifies CASSPPVWTGELFF.

The V call is TRBV19, the J call TRBJ2-7; 11 bases map to TRBD1. The CDR3 is 14 amino acids. Germline V gene sequence: CDR1 LNHDA, CDR2 SQIVND (reference sequence). Trimming took 6 bases from V and 4 from J; bases not matched to a gene: 5. CDR3 nucleotides: TGTGCCAGTAGCTCCGGGACAGGGGGTTACGAGCAGTACTTC. Protein: CASSSGTGGYEQYF.

The table lists this clone with a few counts. The V gene is TRBV10-2, the J gene TRBJ2-7; 15 bases map to TRBD2. This CDR3 has 13 amino acids. Germline V CDR1 and CDR2: WSHSY, SAAADI. The DNA for the CDR3 is TGCGCCAGCAGTGAGTCCGGGACTAGCGGGAGGAACGTC. This encodes CASSESGTSGRNV.

This clone has a handful of counts. The V gene is TRBV7-6, the J gene TRBJ2-1; TRBD2 might be the D (5 bases). Germline V gene sequence: CDR1 SGHVS, CDR2 FNYEAQ. Trimming removed 3 bases at V and 9 bases at J, with 6 bases between. The CDR3 spans 11 residues. The CDR3 DNA sequence: TGTGCCAGCAGCTTTGGAGGTGAGCAGTTCTTC. Protein product: CASSFGGEQFF.

This chain connects TRBV28 to TRBJ1-2, with TRBD1 matching 8 bases. V shed 4 bases and J 3 bases; nucleotides not matched to a gene: 1. The CDR3 covers 13 residues. From germline, CDR1 is MDHEN and CDR2 SYDVKM. This CDR3 is CASSSGGYYGYTF. The CDR3 region has the DNA TGTGCCAGCAGTTCAGGGGGCTACTATGGCTACACCTTC.

V is TRBV5-1 and J is TRBJ2-1; the D gene is possibly TRBD2 (5 bases). The CDR3 is made up of 15 amino acids. Germline V gives CDR1 SGHRS, CDR2 YFSETQ. V was clipped by 6 bases and J by 0 bases, with 13 bases between them. As DNA, the CDR3 is TGCGCCAGCACGAGCCTAGCTGGCTCCTACAATGAGCAGTTCTTC. Its translation is CASTSLAGSYNEQFF.

This clone has just a few counts. The chain carries TRBV18 and TRBJ2-7; perhaps TRBD2 as D (7 bases). Germline CDR1 reads KGHSH; CDR2 reads LQKENI. This CDR3 comprises 16 residues. V was shortened by 3 bases and J by 1 base, with 16 bases between the two germline ends. The DNA for the CDR3 is TGTGCCAGCTCACCTTTAGACAGGACTAGTTCCTACGAGCAGTACTTC. It encodes CASSPLDRTSSYEQYF.

The chain links TRBV7-9 to TRBJ2-3, with a possible D match to TRBD1 (5 bases). Trimming took off 9 bases at V and 3 bases at J, with 16 bases between the two ends. The CDR3 spans 14 residues. Germline V gene data show CDR1 as SEHNR and CDR2 as FQNEAQ (reference sequence). The CDR3 DNA follows: TGTGCCAGTGAAACCGTGCAGGGAACAGATACGCAGTATTTT. It yields the protein CASETVQGTDTQYF.